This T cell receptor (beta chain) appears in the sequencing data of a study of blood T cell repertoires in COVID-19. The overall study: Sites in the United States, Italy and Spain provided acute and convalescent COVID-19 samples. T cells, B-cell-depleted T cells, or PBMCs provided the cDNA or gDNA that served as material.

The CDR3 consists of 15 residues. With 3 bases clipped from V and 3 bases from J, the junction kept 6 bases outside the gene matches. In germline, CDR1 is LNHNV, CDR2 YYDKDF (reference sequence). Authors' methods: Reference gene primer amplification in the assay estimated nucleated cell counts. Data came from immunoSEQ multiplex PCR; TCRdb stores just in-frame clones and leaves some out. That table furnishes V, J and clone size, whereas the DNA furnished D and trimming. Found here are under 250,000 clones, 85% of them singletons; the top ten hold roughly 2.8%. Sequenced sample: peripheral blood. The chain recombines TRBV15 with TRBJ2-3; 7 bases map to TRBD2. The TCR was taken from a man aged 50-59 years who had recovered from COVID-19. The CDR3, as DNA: TGTGCCACCAGCAGCACACTTAGCGGGACAGATACGCAGTATTTT. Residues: CATSSTLSGTDTQYF.